This is a list of T cell receptor beta chains from one sample in a study of OX40 agonist ivuxolimab in advanced cancers. The table came from immunoSEQ multiplex PCR; TCRdb's copy has only in-frame clones and leaves some out. Among 25,000 to 30,000 clones, 80% were seen once, and the ten largest hold around 10%. The input for sequencing was CD4+ or CD8+ T cells sorted from blood, taken in a trial of the OX40 agonist ivuxolimab. These receptors were collected from an adult with an advanced solid tumor such as melanoma, head and neck, liver or kidney cancer. CDR3s include the opening cysteine and the closing phenylalanine or tryptophan. The D gene is left open where the match is weak. Size tells how often a clone was seen (once, few, many) or the class of an expanded clone, and some rows leave it out.

. | TRBD1 | TRBJ2-2 | TRBV4-3 | TGCGCCAGCAGCCAAATAGACAGGGGGCTGGGCGGGGAGCTGTTTTTT | CASSQIDRGLGGELFF
. | TRBD2 | TRBJ2-1 | TRBV29-1 | TGCAGCGTTGCGGGTGGGACTAGCGGGGTACTCCACAATGAGCAGTTCTTC | CSVAGGTSGVLHNEQFF
. | TRBD1 | TRBJ2-7 | TRBV25-1 | TGTGCCAGCAGCCCCGGGACAGGGGGGGAGCAGTACTTC | CASSPGTGGEQYF
once | . | TRBJ1-3 | TRBV6-6 | TGTGCCAGCAGCCTAAACAGTTACTCTGGAAACACCATATATTTT | CASSLNSYSGNTIYF
. | TRBD2 | TRBJ2-7 | TRBV9 | TGTGCCAGCAGCTACGGGACTAGCTCCTACGAGCAGTACTTC | CASSYGTSSYEQYF
. | . | TRBJ2-5 | TRBV2 | TGTGCCAGCAGTGAGGTAACAGGGCGAGAGACCCAGTACTTC | CASSEVTGRETQYF
. | . | TRBJ1-2 | TRBV30 | TGTGCCTGGAACCTAAATCGGGACGGAGCTGATACCTTC | CAWNLNRDGADTF
. | . | TRBJ2-1 | TRBV4-2 | TGTGCCAGCAGCCCTGGGGGCTACAATGAGCAGTTCTTC | CASSPGGYNEQFF
. | . | TRBJ2-7 | TRBV18 | TGTGCCAGCTCACCGGAATGGAGGCTCGCGACCTACGAGCAGTACTTC | CASSPEWRLATYEQYF
. | . | TRBJ2-7 | TRBV5-1 | TGCGCCAGCAGCTTGGCACCCGAAGTCTACGAGCAGTACTTC | CASSLAPEVYEQYF
. | . | TRBJ1-4 | TRBV6-5 | TGTGCCAGCAGTTACGTTTACAGTAATGAAAAACTGTTTTTT | CASSYVYSNEKLFF
once | . | TRBJ2-7 | TRBV7-6 | TGTGCCAGCAGCCCTGGGGACATCACCTACGAGCAGTACTTC | CASSPGDITYEQYF
. | . | TRBJ2-2 | TRBV6-5 | TGTGCCAGCAGTTACTTCAGGGGCACCGGGGAGCTGTTTTTT | CASSYFRGTGELFF
medium-sized | TRBD1 | TRBJ2-1 | TRBV19 | TGTGCCAGTAGACCCGGGACAGGGTTCGATGAGCAGTTCTTC | CASRPGTGFDEQFF
. | . | TRBJ1-5 | TRBV6-6 | TGTGCCAGCAGTTACTCGGGGGCCTTGAGCAATCAGCCCCAGCATTTT | CASSYSGALSNQPQHF
. | . | TRBJ2-7 | TRBV7-8 | TGTGCCAGCAGCTTGGGCGCTGCCGAGCAGTACTTC | CASSLGAAEQYF
. | . | TRBJ2-2 | TRBV29-1 | TGCAGCGTTGAAGATAGGGACACCGGGGAGCTGTTTTTT | CSVEDRDTGELFF
. | . | TRBJ1-5 | TRBV4-1 | TGCGCCAGCAGCCAAGATCTGAGCTGGGAGCCCCAGCATTTT | CASSQDLSWEPQHF
. | . | TRBJ2-1 | TRBV7-2 | TGTGCCAGCAGCCAGCCGAACGACAATGAGCAGTTCTTC | CASSQPNDNEQFF
. | . | TRBJ2-7 | TRBV5-6 | TGTGCCAGCAGCTTCTCAGGGGACGAGCAGTACTTC | CASSFSGDEQYF
. | TRBD1 | TRBJ1-4 | TRBV29-1 | TGCAGCGTTGAGTTGACAGGGACAAATGAAAAACTGTTTTTT | CSVELTGTNEKLFF
. | TRBD2 | TRBJ2-7 | TRBV5-6 | TGTGCCAGCTTTGGGACTAGCGACTACGAGCAGTACTTC | CASFGTSDYEQYF
. | . | TRBJ2-1 | TRBV9 | TGTGCCAGCAGCGTAAAATCGAAGGGGGAGGGGAACCGTTACAATGAGCAGTTCTTC | CASSVKSKGEGNRYNEQFF
. | . | TRBJ2-5 | TRBV7-2 | TGTGCCAGCAGCCTTGGTCCCCAAGAGACCCAGTACTTC | CASSLGPQETQYF
. | . | TRBJ2-3 | TRBV19 | TGTGCCAGTAGTATGACTGGGGCGAGGAGGGGGTATTCTAGCACAGATACGCAGTATTTT | CASSMTGARRGYSSTDTQYF
few | . | TRBJ2-1 | TRBV5-8 | TGTGCCAGCAGCTTGCGGGGCCGGTACAATGAGCAGTTCTTC | CASSLRGRYNEQFF
few | . | TRBJ2-6 | TRBV7-9 | TGTGCCAGCAGCTTAGGAGGGAGACCCATTTCCGGGGCCAACGTCCTGACTTTC | CASSLGGRPISGANVLTF
. | . | TRBJ1-6 | TRBV7-3 | TGTGCCAGCAGCTTACTTAATTCACCCCTCCACTTT | CASSLLNSPLHF
once | TRBD1 | TRBJ1-6 | TRBV30 | TGTGCCTGGAGTGGGCGTGGCAGGGGGCTGAATTCACCCCTCCACTTT | CAWSGRGRGLNSPLHF
. | . | TRBJ1-1 | TRBV9 | TGTGCCAGCAGCGTAGGTGAGGGGCTGAACACTGAAGCTTTCTTT | CASSVGEGLNTEAFF
. | TRBD2 | TRBJ2-1 | TRBV5-4 | TGTGCCAGCAGCCTAGGACTAGCGGGGCGGGATGAGCAGTTCTTC | CASSLGLAGRDEQFF
. | . | TRBJ1-1 | TRBV10-2 | TGCGCCAGCAGTGGCGGAGGGGGCACTGAAGCTTTCTTT | CASSGGGGTEAFF
few | . | TRBJ1-1 | TRBV10-3 | TGTGCCATCAGTGATTATCAGGGCCATAACACTGAAGCTTTCTTT | CAISDYQGHNTEAFF
. | . | TRBJ2-7 | TRBV11-1 | TGTGCCAGCAGCCCCTCCGGGACGACAGAGCAGTACTTC | CASSPSGTTEQYF
. | . | TRBJ1-5 | TRBV19 | TGTGCCAGTAGTAGGGGAGGGTATCAGCCCCAGCATTTT | CASSRGGYQPQHF
. | . | TRBJ1-2 | TRBV29-1 | TGCAGCGTACAGGGTGGAACCGACTATGGCTACACCTTC | CSVQGGTDYGYTF
. | . | TRBJ1-2 | TRBV19 | TGTGCCAGTAGTAATGCCGGGAGTAGCTATGGCTACACCTTC | CASSNAGSSYGYTF
once | TRBD1 | TRBJ2-7 | TRBV6-1 | TGTGCCAGCAGCGGGGACAGCTACGAGCAGTACTTC | CASSGDSYEQYF
. | TRBD1 | TRBJ1-4 | TRBV11-2 | TGTGCCAGCAGCCGAATGACAGGGAGTGGCGAAAAACTGTTTTTT | CASSRMTGSGEKLFF
once | . | TRBJ2-3 | TRBV7-2 | TGTGCCAGCAGCTTAGGTATGGGGGGCACAGATACGCAGTATTTT | CASSLGMGGTDTQYF
. | TRBD1 | TRBJ2-1 | TRBV30 | TGTGCCTGGAAGGTGGGACAGGGAATGATCGAGAAGCAGTTCTTC | CAWKVGQGMIEKQFF